This T cell receptor (beta chain) was found in a study of cytomegalovirus exposure and HLA in healthy donors. Study-level information: HLA-typed donors were the source of approximately 88 million unique TCRs held in an early data release. Study observations and caveats: An Asian-associated ancestry cluster reportedly showed fewer N-insertions than the approximately 650-donor mean in a later analysis.

Points on this clone: Its target is not known.

Per the germline V gene, CDR1 is MNHEY and CDR2 is SMNVEV (reference sequence). Between the trimmed V and J ends, which lost 1 base and 2 bases, there was a span of 15 bases. The CDR3 sequence is 16 residues long. Vbeta (60) and Jbeta (13) primers were used in the PCR. Per the authors' pipeline: Later work found 74 million or so unique TCR beta chains, with roughly 11 million shared. The method was immunoSEQ multiplex PCR; TCRdb's version includes in-frame clones alone and lacks a portion of them. V and J calls and clone size are copied from that table; D and trimming were computed from the DNA. The sample includes about 130,000 clones, 80% of them seen just once.

V gene TRBV27 combines with J gene TRBJ2-7; D not resolved. This clonotype was sampled from a man aged 30 to 39 in good health and CMV-seronegative. Sequencing was performed on PBMCs. The CDR3 region is CASSLFLPRVTYEQYF. As DNA, the CDR3 is TGTGCCAGCAGTTTATTTCTGCCTAGAGTGACCTACGAGCAGTACTTC.